This TCR beta chain is from a study of response to subunit inactivated influenza vaccine. Study-level results: Authors suggested few new T cells are recruited by each seasonal influenza vaccination.

About this clonotype: Its antigen is unidentified.

TCRdb independently ran MiXCR on the RT-PCR reads; one entry per CDR3 protein. Of 700,000 to 900,000 distinct CDR3 sequences listed, less than 25% are singletons. Trimming cost V 6 bases and J 5 bases; bases outside gene matches: 8. The CDR3 sequence is 16 residues long. Germline CDR1 and CDR2: MDHEN and SYDVKM. Here the sequenced sample was PBMCs from blood, taken about 5 days after vaccination. This receptor was identified in a man aged 45-60 years who received an inactivated influenza vaccine. The chain employs TRBV28 and TRBJ2-5; the match to TRBD2 covers 14 bases. The CDR3 here is CASSDLGLAGGETQYF. DNA of the CDR3: TGTGCCAGCAGCGATCTCGGACTAGCGGGGGGCGAGACCCAGTACTTC. The full variable domain, with the rest looked up from reference TRBV28 and TRBJ2-5, is DVKVTQSSRYLVKRTGEKVFLECVQDMDHENMFWYRQDPGLGLRLIYFSYDVKMKEKGDIPEGYSVSREKKERFSLILESASTNQTSMYLCASSDLGLAGGETQYFGPGTRLLVL.